The 8 T cell receptor beta chains reported below all come from one sample, sequenced in a study of T cells after yellow fever vaccination. TCRdb re-derived calls from the 5' RACE reads in MiXCR, one entry per CDR3 protein. Here the sample spans about 330,000 distinct CDR3 sequences, 6.8% being singletons. Sequenced material: PBMCs, taken about 49 days after the first yellow fever vaccination. The receptors were sampled from a young man who received the YFV17D yellow fever vaccine.

This clonotype was counted many times. The chain employs TRBV19 and TRBJ1-1, with D possibly matching TRBD1 (5 bases). The CDR3 is made up of 14 amino acids. V lost 4 bases to trimming and J lost 4 bases, with 13 bases between them. CDR1 is LNHDA and CDR2 is SQIVND in the germline V gene (reference sequence). The CDR3 spells CASSNVGRGTEAFF. The CDR3 DNA is TGTGCCAGTAGTAATGTCGGAAGGGGCACTGAAGCTTTCTTT.

There are a few counts of this clonotype. V gene TRBV12-3 or TRBV12-4 combines with J gene TRBJ2-5, with 10 bases that match TRBD1. This CDR3 is 16 amino acids long. With V trimmed by 6 bases and J by 5 bases, 12 bases remained unmatched. In nucleotides, the CDR3 is TGTGCCAGCAGGTACCTGGCCGGGACAGGGGAGGAGACCCAGTACTTC. This translates into CASRYLAGTGEETQYF.

This chain uses TRBV19 with TRBJ1-1, with a possible D match to TRBD1 (5 bases). Trimming left V 8 bases short and J 1 base short, with 17 bases between. CDR1 and CDR2 (germline): LNHDA, SQIVND (reference sequence). The CDR3 is 15 residues long. Here the CDR3 reads CASCSPTASNTEAFF. CDR3 DNA: TGTGCCAGTTGTAGTCCGACAGCATCGAACACTGAAGCTTTCTTT.

This clonotype was counted between two and nine times. The chain employs TRBV11-1 and TRBJ2-3; weak D call: TRBD2 (6 bases). Germline-derived CDR1 and CDR2 are SGHAT and FQDESV (reference sequence). V was cut by 5 bases and J by 2 bases, with 23 bases left in between. This CDR3 spans 18 amino acids. The CDR3: CASSHSGSGSSFTDTQYF. The CDR3, as DNA: TGTGCCAGCAGCCATAGCGGTTCAGGGTCCAGTTTCACAGATACGCAGTATTTT. The full variable domain, rest sourced from reference TRBV11-1 and TRBJ2-3, is EAEVAQSPRYKITEKSQAVAFWCDPISGHATLYWYRQILGQGPELLVQFQDESVVDDSQLPKDRFSAERLKGVDSTLKIQPAELGDSAMYLCASSHSGSGSSFTDTQYFGPGTRLTVL.

The chain uses TRBV7-9 and TRBJ1-2; maybe TRBD1 (5 bases). This CDR3 is 13 amino acids long. The germline V gene has CDR1 SEHNR and CDR2 FQNEAQ (reference sequence). Trimming took off 1 base at V and 8 bases at J, with 11 bases between the two ends. As DNA, the CDR3 is TGTGCCAGCAGCTTAGAGGACACCGGCGGCTACACCTTC. Its translation is CASSLEDTGGYTF. Variable domain in full (rest from reference TRBV7-9 and TRBJ1-2): DTGVSQNPRHKITKRGQNVTFRCDPISEHNRLYWYRQTLGQGPEFLTYFQNEAQLEKSRLLSDRFSAERPKGSFSTLEIQRTEQGDSAMYLCASSLEDTGGYTFGSGTRLTVV.

This clonotype was seen a handful of times. J is TRBJ2-7 and V is TRBV6-2 or TRBV6-3; 12 bases line up with TRBD2. J was trimmed by 2 bases and V by 7 bases; bases with no gene match: 6. Germline lookup yields CDR1 MNHEY and CDR2 SVGEGT. The CDR3 has 15 residues. CDR3 region: CASTTTSGGPYEQYV. CDR3 coding DNA: TGTGCCAGCACGACGACTAGCGGGGGACCCTACGAGCAGTACGTC.

The V gene is TRBV7-9, the J gene TRBJ1-2, with a possible D match to TRBD1 (5 bases). Germline-derived CDR1 and CDR2 are SEHNR and FQNEAQ (reference sequence). The CDR3 runs 15 residues. Trimming shortened V by 6 bases and J by 0 bases, and 14 bases separated the two germline ends. CDR3 region: CASSSFDRTNYGYTF. The DNA of the CDR3 is TGTGCCAGCAGTTCCTTCGACAGAACTAACTATGGCTACACCTTC.

The chain carries TRBV29-1 and TRBJ2-5, with 7 bases that match TRBD1. The CDR3 covers 15 residues. V lost 3 bases, J lost 1 base, and 8 bases stayed unmatched. CDR1 and CDR2 from the germline V gene are SQVTM and ANQGSEA. DNA for the CDR3: TGCAGCGTTGAGAAACTAGGGGACAGCCAAGAGACCCAGTACTTC. This translates into CSVEKLGDSQETQYF.